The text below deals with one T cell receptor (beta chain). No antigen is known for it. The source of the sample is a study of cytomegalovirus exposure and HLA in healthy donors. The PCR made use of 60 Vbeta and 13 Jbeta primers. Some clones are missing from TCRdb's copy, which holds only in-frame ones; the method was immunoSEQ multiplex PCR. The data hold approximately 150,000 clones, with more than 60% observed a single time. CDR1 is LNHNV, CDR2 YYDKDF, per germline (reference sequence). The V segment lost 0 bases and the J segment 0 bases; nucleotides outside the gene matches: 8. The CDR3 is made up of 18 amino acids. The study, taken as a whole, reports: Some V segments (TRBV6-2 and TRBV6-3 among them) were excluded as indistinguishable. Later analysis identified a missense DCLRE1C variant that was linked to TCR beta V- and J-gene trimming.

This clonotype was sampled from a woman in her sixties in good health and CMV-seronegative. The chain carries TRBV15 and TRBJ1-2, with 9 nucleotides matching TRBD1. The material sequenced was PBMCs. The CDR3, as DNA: TGTGCCACCAGCAGAGATCTCCGGGACAGGGCAGCTAACTATGGCTACACCTTC. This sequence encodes CATSRDLRDRAANYGYTF.